This T cell receptor beta chain was sequenced for a study of cytomegalovirus exposure and HLA in healthy donors. General study results and limits: Association of approximately 18,000 TCR beta sequences with HLA alleles was found at 0.05 false discovery rate in a later analysis. In a later analysis, HLA-associated TCR beta chains were more clonally expanded than equally common others. Many donors shared some public TCRs, even though most TCR sequences were rare. Excluded were some V segments that proved indistinguishable, including TRBV6-2 and TRBV6-3.

With respect to this clone: Its antigen is as yet unknown.

Losses at the gene ends were 3 bases for V and 13 bases for J; bases not matched to a gene: 0. Germline V CDR1 and CDR2: SEHNR, FQNEAQ (reference sequence). This CDR3 comprises 10 residues. The PCR used 60 Vbeta and 13 Jbeta primers. Clones were read by immunoSEQ multiplex PCR, and TCRdb kept only the in-frame ones, dropping some. Here the sample spans about 190,000 clones, 77% being singletons. The sequencing input was PBMCs. This receptor was obtained from a woman in her twenties or thirties in good health and CMV-seropositive. This sequence joins TRBV7-9 and TRBJ1-5; 7 bases agree with TRBD1. CDR3 residues: CASSLGQQHF. The CDR3 DNA reads TGTGCCAGCAGCTTGGGACAGCAGCATTTT.